This entry describes one T cell receptor (beta chain). The antigen is unknown. These data come from a study of cytotoxic CD8 clonotypes in ibrutinib-treated CLL. Looking at the study overall: The study included 11 to 12 relapsed/refractory and more than 14 treatment-naive patients; roughly 17 had IGHV unmutated disease. Patients attained some 25 partial and 2 complete responses; at median around 68 months, about 15 remained remitted while about twelve progressed.

The CDR3 runs to 15 residues. Looked up from germline, CDR1 is SGHDT and CDR2 is YYEEEE. V was cut by 4 bases and J by 8 bases, with 21 bases left in between. Study conclusions and caveats: At progression, clonality fell back toward baseline after rising at ibrutinib response. Researchers report that baseline clonality outpaced age-matched healthy donors and tracked circulating CD8+ T-cell counts.

Clones were sequenced by immunoSEQ multiplex PCR, and TCRdb holds only the in-frame ones, with some missing. The sample yields 150,000 or so clones, approximately 80% seen once. The starting material was PBMCs, obtained after 12 months of ibrutinib treatment. V gene TRBV5-6 combines with J gene TRBJ1-2; D is uncertain. The TCR sequence derives from a human donor with chronic lymphocytic leukemia. CDR3 DNA sequence: TGTGCCAGCAGCCCCTCACCTCTTACATCCGGCGGCTACACCTTC. It codes for CASSPSPLTSGGYTF.